This record covers a single TCR beta chain. This specimen belongs to a study of T cells after yellow fever vaccination. The germline V gene encodes CDR1 SQVTM and CDR2 ANQGSEA. The CDR3 runs to 14 residues. The V end was cut by 4 bases, the J end by 2 bases, with 14 bases between. TCRdb re-called the 5' RACE reads with MiXCR, one entry per CDR3 protein. The sample records about 340,000 distinct CDR3 sequences, over 8% being singletons. The chain has TRBV29-1 and TRBJ1-1; no firm D call. The material sequenced was PBMCs, taken on the day of the first yellow fever vaccination. The TCR was taken from a man aged 18-30 years who received the YFV17D yellow fever vaccine. DNA for the CDR3: TGCAGCGTTGGGGCCAAGGCAAGTAACACTGAAGCTTTCTTT. Encoded protein: CSVGAKASNTEAFF.